This T cell receptor (beta chain) is from a study of T-cell memory formation after mild COVID-19. As for the study in general: There were largely donor-specific TCR clusters.

The CDR3 loop spans 15 amino acids. In germline, CDR1 is KGHDR, CDR2 SFDVKD. V was cut by 4 bases and J by 9 bases, with 18 bases left in between. Each CDR3 protein gets one entry after TCRdb re-called the 5' RACE reads with MiXCR. The top ten hold 4.5% to 6.5% of the sample, which has some 120,000 distinct CDR3 sequences, about a sixth seen once. Sequencing input: PBMCs or a T cell subset sorted from them (not recorded which). The rearrangement links TRBV24-1 to TRBJ1-5, with D possibly being TRBD1 (5 bases). This sequence originates from a man younger than 30 who had mild COVID-19 (a few samples of this study predate the infection). Cell type and time point are not known. CDR3 DNA sequence: TGTGCCACCAGTGACGCCCGCGGGGCCTCTGGGCCCCAGCATTTT. Encoded protein: CATSDARGASGPQHF.